This TCR beta chain was recovered during a study of CD8+CD57+ T cells in acquired aplastic anemia. Study summary: The sorted CD4+ and CD8+ cells yielded an average around 3 ug of DNA.

Investigators profiled TCR beta VDJ and CDR3 from genomic DNA template. TCRdb re-called the reads through MiXCR, storing one row per CDR3 protein. The table lists about 210,000 distinct CDR3 sequences, 34% of them singletons. The length of the CDR3 is 15 residues. Looked up from germline, CDR1 is DFQATT and CDR2 is SNEGSKA (reference sequence). Points on this clonotype: This may be a read error, as it is one base from a much larger clone.

The sequenced material came from sorted CD4+, CD8+, or CD8+CD57+ T cells (not recorded which) from PBMCs. This receptor was identified in a human donor in good health, serving as a control. The chain recombines TRBV20-1 with TRBJ2-3; 7 bases match TRBD1. The CDR3 region is CSARGDSPSTDRQYF. The CDR3 DNA reads as TGCAGTGCTAGAGGGGACAGTCCTAGCACAGATAGGCAGTATTTT.